Listed here are 9 T cell receptor beta chains from one sample, sequenced in a study of human T cells and chemical hapten exposure (TCRdb year 2021). Receptors were amplified or captured by 5' RACE. Sequencer: Illumina MiSeq. TCRdb ran its own pipeline on the public reads, namely fastp trimming at Q25 and MiXCR clone calling, and kept in-frame beta chains. Each CDR3 protein gets just one entry, which takes the most common genes and DNA from the rows behind it. A total of roughly 82,000 distinct CDR3 sequences appear in this sample, roughly 15% of them only once. The ten largest clones take up 6.8% of the sample. Total RNA was isolated from unfractionated whole blood collected in Tempus Blood RNA tubes. The source is a female donor in good health.

The V call is TRBV5-1, the J call TRBJ2-6; TRBD2 matches 8 bases. CDR1 is SGHRS, CDR2 YFSETQ, per germline. The CDR3 is 16 amino acids. Germline trimming cut 2 bases from V and 3 bases from J; bases unmatched to any gene: 4. The CDR3 region is CASSLNRGGGANVLTF. CDR3 bases: TGCGCCAGCAGCTTAAATCGGGGGGGTGGGGCCAACGTCCTGACTTTC.

The V gene is TRBV29-1, the J gene TRBJ1-1; TRBD1 might be the D (6 bases). V was pared by 3 bases and J by 0 bases, with 11 bases between. CDR1 is SQVTM and CDR2 is ANQGSEA in the germline V gene. The CDR3 length is 14 residues. Here the CDR3 reads CSVDPTGLNTEAFF. CDR3 sequence (DNA): TGCAGCGTTGACCCGACAGGTTTGAACACTGAAGCTTTCTTT. Together with reference TRBV29-1 and TRBJ1-1, the CDR3 gives the full variable domain: SAVISQKPSRDICQRGTSLTIQCQVDSQVTMMFWYRQQPGQSLTLIATANQGSEATYESGFVIDKFPISRPNLTFSTLTVSNMSPEDSSIYLCSVDPTGLNTEAFFGQGTRLTVV.

The chain recombines TRBV29-1 with TRBJ2-7; D is perhaps TRBD2 (5 bases). This CDR3 region has 13 residues. CDR1 SQVTM and CDR2 ANQGSEA come from the germline V gene. The germline V and J ends were trimmed by 5 bases and 4 bases, with 15 bases remaining between them. The CDR3 bases are TGCAGCGTTAGCGGCCCTGCGACATACGAGCAGTACTTC. Amino acid sequence: CSVSGPATYEQYF.

This chain connects TRBV5-4 to TRBJ1-1; D is uncertain. Trimming removed 0 bases from V and 4 bases from J, with 7 bases in between. From germline, CDR1 is SGHNT and CDR2 YYREEE (reference sequence). The CDR3 loop spans 13 amino acids. Here the CDR3 DNA reads TGTGCCAGCAGCTTGGTCGTAGGCACTGAAGCTTTCTTT. It translates to CASSLVVGTEAFF.

This clonotype came up many times. V usage is TRBV5-4 and J usage is TRBJ2-7; 8 bases map to TRBD1. CDR3 length equals 15 residues. Germline values: CDR1 SGHNT, CDR2 YYREEE (reference sequence). V lost 2 bases to trimming and J lost 0 bases; unmatched junction nucleotides: 4. CDR3 bases: TGTGCCAGCAGCTTCGGACAGGGAAGCTCCTACGAGCAGTACTTC. Translating gives CASSFGQGSSYEQYF.

In this sample, this clonotype turned up a few times. The V gene is TRBV7-8, the J gene TRBJ1-1; TRBD1 is a possible D gene (6 bases). V lost 0 bases to trimming and J lost 1 base, with 9 bases between them. Per the germline V gene, CDR1 is SGHVS and CDR2 is FQNEAQ. The CDR3 extends over 15 amino acids. The CDR3 loop is CASSLAHRANTEAFF. CDR3 nucleotide sequence: TGTGCCAGCAGCTTAGCGCACAGGGCGAACACTGAAGCTTTCTTT.

The CDR3 reads CASSSRKGSGTEAFF. The CDR3 DNA sequence: TGTGCCAGCAGCTCCAGGAAGGGTTCGGGCACTGAAGCTTTCTTT. The chain links TRBV7-2 to TRBJ1-1; D remains ambiguous. The germline CDR1 and CDR2 sequences are SGHTA and FQGNSA. The CDR3 has 15 residues. V was trimmed by 4 bases and J by 4 bases, leaving 16 bases between them.

This clonotype was detected a few times. The CDR3 region is CASSLETSLGTDTQYF. DNA of the CDR3: TGCGCCAGCAGCTTGGAGACCAGCCTGGGAACAGATACGCAGTATTTT. V and J are TRBV5-1 and TRBJ2-3; no firm D call. V was cut by 0 bases and J by 3 bases, with 14 bases left in between. CDR3 length: 16 residues. Germline CDR1 reads SGHRS; CDR2 reads YFSETQ. The full variable domain, completed using reference TRBV5-1 and TRBJ2-3, is KAGVTQTPRYLIKTRGQQVTLSCSPISGHRSVSWYQQTPGQGLQFLFEYFSETQRNKGNFPGRFSGRQFSNSRSEMNVSTLELGDSALYLCASSLETSLGTDTQYFGPGTRLTVL.

This clonotype occurred a few times. CDR3 sequence (DNA): TGTGCCAGCAGCTTAGCGCTCACAGATACGCAGTATTTT. Its translation: CASSLALTDTQYF. The V gene is TRBV7-2, the J gene TRBJ2-3; no definite D call. Trimming took 0 bases from V and 2 from J, leaving 3 bases between them. This CDR3 contains 13 residues. CDR1 and CDR2 (germline): SGHTA, FQGNSA.